Listed below are T cell receptor beta chains from one sample, sequenced in a study of cytomegalovirus exposure and HLA in healthy donors. Repertoires were generated with immunoSEQ multiplex PCR, while TCRdb's copy carries only in-frame clones and drops some. The sample has about 160,000 clones, around 88% seen once. Sample: PBMCs. Source of these receptors: a woman in her late teens or twenties in good health and CMV-seronegative. Both conserved end residues are part of each CDR3. Size is omitted from some rows. Given values are once, few, many or a class for expanded clones.

j_gene	v_gene	abundance	CDR3aa
TRBJ2-7	TRBV9	once	CASSADGRAYQEQYF
TRBJ2-1	TRBV5-4	few	CASSSSSYEQFF
TRBJ1-1	TRBV4-1	once	CASRGTFNTEAFF
TRBJ2-5	TRBV7-9	.	CASSLGPASEETQYF
TRBJ1-2	TRBV6-6	.	CASSSPRTGYGYTF
TRBJ1-1	TRBV5-5	few	CASSLDRGRLAFF
TRBJ1-1	TRBV6-1	few	CASSERGLRVGRGTEAFF
TRBJ1-2	TRBV18	once	CASSPPGTGMDYGYTF
TRBJ1-4	TRBV7-8	.	CASGRLNTPVATNEKLFF
TRBJ1-5	TRBV6-1	few	CASSAIQGAEQPQHF
TRBJ1-5	TRBV6-4	few	CATMSGRTLHF
TRBJ2-1	TRBV7-9	once	CASSFPWTSGDNEQFF
TRBJ1-5	TRBV6-1	.	CASSELYQPQHF
TRBJ1-3	TRBV28	once	CASNTPRVEGNTIYF
TRBJ1-5	TRBV6-1	.	CASRERTGMQPQHF
TRBJ1-1	TRBV7-6	.	CASSRTGSTEAFF
TRBJ1-1	TRBV5-6	.	CATSPGTANTEAFF
TRBJ1-2	TRBV5-6	.	CASSLAGQEGLYGYTF
TRBJ2-7	TRBV7-2	.	CASSPRGTSGILDEQYF
TRBJ1-4	TRBV4-1	.	CASSRSGPSGNEKLFF
TRBJ2-7	TRBV5-1	.	CASSFSGGYTYEQYF
TRBJ1-4	TRBV18	.	CASSPLTGGNEKLFF
TRBJ1-1	TRBV5-1	.	CASSLAGEWEMNTEAFF
TRBJ2-2	TRBV5-6	.	CASSLQGWRGTGELFF
TRBJ1-4	TRBV27	once	CASSPDRGSEKLFF
TRBJ2-2	TRBV9	.	CASSGDRDTGELFF
TRBJ2-1	TRBV4-3	.	CASTPGVASSYNEQFF
TRBJ1-2	TRBV6-5	.	CASSYGGAYGYTF
TRBJ2-3	TRBV6-4	.	CASSVSSAGTDTQYF
TRBJ1-6	TRBV5-4	.	CASSLSVDNSPLHF
TRBJ1-2	TRBV7-2	.	CASSLRQGESGYTF
TRBJ1-1	TRBV5-1	once	CASSLDSGTEAFF
TRBJ1-2	TRBV5-1	.	CASSLGGRGYGYTF
TRBJ1-1	TRBV9	.	CASSTYAGGFGDTEAFF
TRBJ2-7	TRBV9	once	CASSLRLASTEQYF
TRBJ1-2	TRBV19	few	CASSIGSGTYGYTF
TRBJ1-2	TRBV4-3	.	CASSQERQGSRGYTF
TRBJ1-2	TRBV7-2	.	CASSPRTGGAYYGYTF
TRBJ2-5	TRBV5-1	.	CASSLSGEETQYF
TRBJ1-2	TRBV6-1	.	CASSELGRQGSGGYTF
TRBJ2-7	TRBV7-3	few	CASSLGHLYEQYF
TRBJ1-5	TRBV27	.	CASSWRGEEQPQHF
TRBJ1-2	TRBV2	.	CASSFTSGQGGYTF
TRBJ2-2	TRBV19	.	CASNRVWDTGELFF
TRBJ2-2	TRBV7-2	once	CASSFGTRAGELFF
TRBJ1-1	TRBV5-1	.	CASRPGGIMNTEAFF
TRBJ1-2	TRBV12-5	.	CASGLVLSGIHGYTF
TRBJ1-2	TRBV11-2	.	CASSLALDRPNYGYTF
TRBJ2-2	TRBV5-1	.	CASSPMDRVGTGELFF
TRBJ2-5	TRBV7-2	.	CASSPGQGRETQYF
TRBJ1-4	TRBV4-1	.	CASSQEVRRDRRASTNEKLFF
TRBJ1-3	TRBV29-1	.	CSVSLGLSPQRSSGNTIYF
TRBJ2-7	TRBV9	.	CASSVGRRGEQYF